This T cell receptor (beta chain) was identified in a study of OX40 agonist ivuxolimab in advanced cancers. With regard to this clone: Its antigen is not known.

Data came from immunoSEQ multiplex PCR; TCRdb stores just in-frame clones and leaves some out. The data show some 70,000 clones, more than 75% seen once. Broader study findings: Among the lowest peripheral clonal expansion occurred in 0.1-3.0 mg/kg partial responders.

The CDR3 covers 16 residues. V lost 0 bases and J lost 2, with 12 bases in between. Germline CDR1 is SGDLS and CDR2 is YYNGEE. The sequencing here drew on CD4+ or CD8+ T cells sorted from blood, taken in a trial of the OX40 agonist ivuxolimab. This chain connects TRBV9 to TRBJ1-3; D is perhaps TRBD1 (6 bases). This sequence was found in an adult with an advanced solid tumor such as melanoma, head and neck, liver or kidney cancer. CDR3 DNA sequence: TGTGCCAGCAGCGTAGCTCAACAGGGAGCTGGAAACACCATATATTTT. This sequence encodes CASSVAQQGAGNTIYF.